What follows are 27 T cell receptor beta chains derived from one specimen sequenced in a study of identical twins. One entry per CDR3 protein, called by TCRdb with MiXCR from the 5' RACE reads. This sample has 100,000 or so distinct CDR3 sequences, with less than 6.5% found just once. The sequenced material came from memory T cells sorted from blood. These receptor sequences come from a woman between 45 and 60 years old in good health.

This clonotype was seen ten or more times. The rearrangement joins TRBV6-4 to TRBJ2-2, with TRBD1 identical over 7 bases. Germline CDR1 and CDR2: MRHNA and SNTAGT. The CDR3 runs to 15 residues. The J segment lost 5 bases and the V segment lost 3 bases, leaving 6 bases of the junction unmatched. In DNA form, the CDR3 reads TGTGCCAGCAGTGATGCCGGGACAGAGACCGGGGAGCTGTTTTTT. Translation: CASSDAGTETGELFF.

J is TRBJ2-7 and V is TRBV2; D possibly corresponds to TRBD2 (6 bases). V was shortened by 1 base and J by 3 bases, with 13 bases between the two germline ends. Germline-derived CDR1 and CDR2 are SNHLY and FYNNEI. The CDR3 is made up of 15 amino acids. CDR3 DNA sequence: TGTGCCAGCAGTGAAGGGGCGGGGCAGGGCTACGAGCAGTACTTC. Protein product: CASSEGAGQGYEQYF. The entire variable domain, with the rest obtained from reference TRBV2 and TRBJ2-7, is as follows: EPEVTQTPSHQVTQMGQEVILRCVPISNHLYFYWYRQILGQKVEFLVSFYNNEISEKSEIFDDQFSVERPDGSNFTLKIRSTKLEDSAMYFCASSEGAGQGYEQYFGPGTRLTVT.

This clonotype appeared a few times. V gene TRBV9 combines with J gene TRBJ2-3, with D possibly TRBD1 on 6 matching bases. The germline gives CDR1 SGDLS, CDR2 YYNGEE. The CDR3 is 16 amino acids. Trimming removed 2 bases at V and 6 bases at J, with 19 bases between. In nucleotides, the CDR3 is TGTGCCAGCAGCGTTTCAACAGGGATCCAGGGGGATACGCAGTATTTT. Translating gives CASSVSTGIQGDTQYF.

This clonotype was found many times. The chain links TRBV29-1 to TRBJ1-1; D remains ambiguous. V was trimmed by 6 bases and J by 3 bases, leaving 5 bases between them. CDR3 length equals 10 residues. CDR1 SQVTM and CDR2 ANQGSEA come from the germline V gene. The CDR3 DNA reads TGCAGCGTCGCGGACACTGAAGCTTTCTTT. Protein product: CSVADTEAFF.

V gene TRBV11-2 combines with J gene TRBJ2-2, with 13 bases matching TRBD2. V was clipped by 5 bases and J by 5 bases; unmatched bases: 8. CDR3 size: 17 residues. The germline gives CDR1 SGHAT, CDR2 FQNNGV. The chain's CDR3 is CASSPNPGLAGTGELFF. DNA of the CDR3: TGTGCCAGCAGCCCTAATCCGGGACTAGCGGGAACCGGGGAGCTGTTTTTT. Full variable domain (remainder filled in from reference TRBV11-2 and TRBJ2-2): EAGVAQSPRYKIIEKRQSVAFWCNPISGHATLYWYQQILGQGPKLLIQFQNNGVVDDSQLPKDRFSAERLKGVDSTLKIQPAKLEDSAVYLCASSPNPGLAGTGELFFGEGSRLTVL.

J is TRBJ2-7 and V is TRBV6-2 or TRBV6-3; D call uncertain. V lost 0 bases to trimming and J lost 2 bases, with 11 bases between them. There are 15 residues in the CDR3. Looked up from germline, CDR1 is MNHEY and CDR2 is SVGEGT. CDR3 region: CASSYSANGPYEQYV. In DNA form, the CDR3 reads TGTGCCAGCAGTTACTCCGCGAACGGACCCTACGAGCAGTACGTC.

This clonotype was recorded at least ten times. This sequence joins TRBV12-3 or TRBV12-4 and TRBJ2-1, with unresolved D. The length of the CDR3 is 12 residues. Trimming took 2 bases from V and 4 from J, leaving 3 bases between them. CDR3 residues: CASSLFYNEQFF. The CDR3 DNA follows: TGTGCCAGCAGTTTATTTTACAATGAGCAGTTCTTC.

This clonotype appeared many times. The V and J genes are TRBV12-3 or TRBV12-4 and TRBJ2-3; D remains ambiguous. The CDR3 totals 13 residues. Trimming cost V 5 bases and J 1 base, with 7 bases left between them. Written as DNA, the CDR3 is TGTGCCAGCAGTCCCCCCCGCACAGATACGCAGTATTTT. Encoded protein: CASSPPRTDTQYF.

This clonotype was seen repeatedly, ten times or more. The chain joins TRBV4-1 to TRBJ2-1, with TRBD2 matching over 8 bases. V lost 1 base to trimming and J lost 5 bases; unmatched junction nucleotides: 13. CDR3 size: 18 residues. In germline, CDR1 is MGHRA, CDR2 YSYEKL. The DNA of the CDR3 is TGCGCCAGCAGCCAAGGGGGACTCAGCGGGAGACGTGACAATGAGCAGTTCTTC. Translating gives CASSQGGLSGRRDNEQFF.

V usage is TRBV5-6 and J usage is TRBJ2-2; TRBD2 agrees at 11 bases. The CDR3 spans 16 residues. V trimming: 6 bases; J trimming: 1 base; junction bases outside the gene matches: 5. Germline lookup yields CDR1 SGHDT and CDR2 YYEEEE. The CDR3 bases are TGTGCCAGCATCGATAGCGGGAGGGGGAACACCGGGGAGCTGTTTTTT. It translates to CASIDSGRGNTGELFF.

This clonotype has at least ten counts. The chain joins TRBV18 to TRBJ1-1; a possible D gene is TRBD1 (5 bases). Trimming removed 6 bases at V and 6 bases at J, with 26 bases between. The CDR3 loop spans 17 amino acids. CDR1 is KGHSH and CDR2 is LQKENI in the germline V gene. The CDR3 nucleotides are TGTGCCAGCTCGAAGGAGCGGGACCTCAAAAAGAGCGCTGAAGCTTTCTTT. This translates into CASSKERDLKKSAEAFF. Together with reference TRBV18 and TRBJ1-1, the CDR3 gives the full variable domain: NAGVMQNPRHLVRRRGQEARLRCSPMKGHSHVYWYRQLPEEGLKFMVYLQKENIIDESGMPKERFSAEFPKEGPSILRIQQVVRGDSAAYFCASSKERDLKKSAEAFFGQGTRLTVV.

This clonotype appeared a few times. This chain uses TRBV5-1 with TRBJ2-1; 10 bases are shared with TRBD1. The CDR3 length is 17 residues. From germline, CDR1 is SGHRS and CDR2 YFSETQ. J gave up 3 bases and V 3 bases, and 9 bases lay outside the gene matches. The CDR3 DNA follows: TGCGCCAGCAGCTCCGGGGACAGGGGACAAATCTACAATGAGCAGTTCTTC. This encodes CASSSGDRGQIYNEQFF.

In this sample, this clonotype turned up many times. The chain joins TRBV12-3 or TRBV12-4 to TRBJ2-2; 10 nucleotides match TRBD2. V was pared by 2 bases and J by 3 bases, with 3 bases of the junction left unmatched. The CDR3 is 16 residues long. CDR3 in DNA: TGTGCCAGCAGTTTATACCTAGCGGGGGACACCGGGGAGCTGTTTTTT. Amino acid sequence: CASSLYLAGDTGELFF.

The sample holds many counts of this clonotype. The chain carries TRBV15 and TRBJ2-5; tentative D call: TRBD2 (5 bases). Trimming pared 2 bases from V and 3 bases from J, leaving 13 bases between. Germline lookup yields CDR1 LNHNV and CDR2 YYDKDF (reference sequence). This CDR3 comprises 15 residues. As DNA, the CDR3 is TGTGCCACCAGCAGACCTATCGGAGGCAAAGAGACCCAGTACTTC. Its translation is CATSRPIGGKETQYF.

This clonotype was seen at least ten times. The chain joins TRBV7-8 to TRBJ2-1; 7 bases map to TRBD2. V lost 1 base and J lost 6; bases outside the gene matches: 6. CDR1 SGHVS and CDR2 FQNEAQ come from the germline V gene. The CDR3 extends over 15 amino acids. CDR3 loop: CASSLVAGAGNEQFF. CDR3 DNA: TGTGCCAGCAGCTTAGTTGCGGGAGCAGGCAATGAGCAGTTCTTC. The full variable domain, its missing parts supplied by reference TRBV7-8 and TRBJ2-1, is GAGVSQSPRYKVAKRGQDVALRCDPISGHVSLFWYQQALGQGPEFLTYFQNEAQLDKSGLPSDRFFAERPEGSVSTLKIQRTQQEDSAVYLCASSLVAGAGNEQFFGPGTRLTVL.

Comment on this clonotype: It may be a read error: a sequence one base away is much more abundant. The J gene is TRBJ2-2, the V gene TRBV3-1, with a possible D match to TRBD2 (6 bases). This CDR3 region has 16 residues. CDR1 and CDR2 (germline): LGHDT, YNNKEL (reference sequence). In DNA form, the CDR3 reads TGTGCCTGCAGCCAGATCGGGGGAGTGGGCACCGGGGAGCTGTTTTTT. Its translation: CACSQIGGVGTGELFF.

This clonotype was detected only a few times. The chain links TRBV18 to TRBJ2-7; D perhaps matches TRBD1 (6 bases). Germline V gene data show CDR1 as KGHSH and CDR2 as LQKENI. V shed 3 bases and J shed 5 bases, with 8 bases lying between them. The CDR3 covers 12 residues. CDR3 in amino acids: CASSPRTDEQYF. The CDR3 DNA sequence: TGTGCCAGCTCACCCCGGACAGACGAGCAGTACTTC.

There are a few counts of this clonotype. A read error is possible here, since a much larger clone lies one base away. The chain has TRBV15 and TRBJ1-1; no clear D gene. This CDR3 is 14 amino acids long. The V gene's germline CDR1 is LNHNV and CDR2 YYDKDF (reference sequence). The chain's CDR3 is CATSRHEQNPEAFF. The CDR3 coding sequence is TGTGCCACCAGCAGACATGAGCAGAACCCTGAAGCTTTCTTT.

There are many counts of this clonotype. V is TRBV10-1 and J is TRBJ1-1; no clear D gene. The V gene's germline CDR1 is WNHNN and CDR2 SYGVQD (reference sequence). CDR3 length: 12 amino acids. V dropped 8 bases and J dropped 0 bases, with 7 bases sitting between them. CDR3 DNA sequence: TGCGCCAGCGGCCGGGTGAACACTGAAGCTTTCTTT. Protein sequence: CASGRVNTEAFF.

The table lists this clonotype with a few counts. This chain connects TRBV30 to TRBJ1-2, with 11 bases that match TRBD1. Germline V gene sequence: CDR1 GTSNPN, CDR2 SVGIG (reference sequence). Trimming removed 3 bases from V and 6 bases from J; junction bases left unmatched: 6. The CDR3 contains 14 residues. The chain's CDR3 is CAWSGQGAIDGYTF. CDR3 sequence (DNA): TGTGCCTGGAGCGGACAGGGGGCGATCGATGGCTACACCTTC.

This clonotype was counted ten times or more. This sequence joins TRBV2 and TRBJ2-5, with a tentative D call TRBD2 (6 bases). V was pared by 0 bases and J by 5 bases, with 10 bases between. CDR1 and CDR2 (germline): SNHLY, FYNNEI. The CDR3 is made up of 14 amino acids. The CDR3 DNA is TGTGCCAGCAGTGAAGCGGGAGGAGCTGAGACCCAGTACTTC. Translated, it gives CASSEAGGAETQYF.

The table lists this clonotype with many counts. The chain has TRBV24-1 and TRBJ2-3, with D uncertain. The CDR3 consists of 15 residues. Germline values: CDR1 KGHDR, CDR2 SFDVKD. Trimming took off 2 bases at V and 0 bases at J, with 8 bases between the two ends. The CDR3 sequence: CATSDSFWSTDTQYF. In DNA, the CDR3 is TGTGCCACCAGTGATTCCTTTTGGAGCACAGATACGCAGTATTTT.

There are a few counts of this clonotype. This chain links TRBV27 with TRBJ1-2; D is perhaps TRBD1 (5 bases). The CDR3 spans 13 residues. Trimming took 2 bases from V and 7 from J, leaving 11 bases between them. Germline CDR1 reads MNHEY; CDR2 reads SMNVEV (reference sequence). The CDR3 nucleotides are TGTGCCAGCAGTTTACGGGGGGAAAGTGGCTACACCTTC. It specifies CASSLRGESGYTF.

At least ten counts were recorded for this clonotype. The CDR3 reads CASSQPPLPLHF. The DNA of the CDR3 is TGTGCCAGCAGCCAACCTCCCTTGCCCCTCCACTTT. The chain employs TRBV14 and TRBJ1-6; D is uncertain. V was shortened by 2 bases and J by 13 bases, with 9 bases between the two germline ends. This CDR3 comprises 12 residues. In germline, CDR1 is SGHDN, CDR2 FVKESK.

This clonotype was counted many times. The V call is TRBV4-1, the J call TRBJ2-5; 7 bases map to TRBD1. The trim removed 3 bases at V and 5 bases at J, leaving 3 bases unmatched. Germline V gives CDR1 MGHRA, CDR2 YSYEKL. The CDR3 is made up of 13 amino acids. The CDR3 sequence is CASSQTRGETQYF. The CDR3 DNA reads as TGCGCCAGCAGCCAGACCAGGGGGGAGACCCAGTACTTC.

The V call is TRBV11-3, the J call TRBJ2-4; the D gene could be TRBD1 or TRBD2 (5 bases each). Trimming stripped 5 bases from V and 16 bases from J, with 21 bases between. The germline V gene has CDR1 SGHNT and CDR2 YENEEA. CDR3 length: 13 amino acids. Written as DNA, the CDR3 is TGTGCCAGCAGCCCCCGCCAAGGGGACCCGAGTTACTTC. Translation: CASSPRQGDPSYF.

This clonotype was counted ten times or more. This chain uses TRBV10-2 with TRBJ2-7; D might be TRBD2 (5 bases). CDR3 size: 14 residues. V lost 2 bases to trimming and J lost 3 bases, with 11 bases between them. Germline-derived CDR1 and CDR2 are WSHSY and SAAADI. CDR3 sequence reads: CASSETPSSYEQYV. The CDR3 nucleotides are TGCGCCAGCAGTGAGACCCCTAGCAGCTACGAGCAGTACGTC.